These 29 T cell receptor beta chains originate from one sample sequenced in a study of CD8+ T cells in alopecia areata (dated by TCRdb to between 2018 and 2020). The time point label, read with the paper, signifies: about 5 months on oral tofacitinib. The sample's treatment or condition, from its label and the paper: oral pan-JAK inhibitor, 5-10 mg twice daily. The library was obtained by the immunoSEQ multiplex PCR assay. For TCR sequencing, RNA was extracted from every sample and reverse transcribed into cDNA to serve as template. TCRdb took over this immuneACCESS table, retaining in-frame rearrangements with V and J assigned. Such tables are incomplete; in checked studies, under half of the missing clones stem from an unresolved V gene, and the remainder is unexplained. The sample data list about 200,000 clones, and nearly 60% of these were observed just once. 5.5% to 6% of the sample lies in the top ten.

This specimen was CD4+ T cells sorted from blood, taken at week 24, from a patient treated with tofacitinib. These receptors were collected from a human donor with alopecia areata.

This sequence joins TRBV5-1 and TRBJ2-5, with D possibly matching TRBD2 (6 bases). The CDR3 has 14 residues. V lost 3 bases, J lost 2 bases, and 11 bases lay in between. The germline V gene has CDR1 SGHRS and CDR2 YFSETQ. CDR3 coding DNA: TGCGCCAGCAGCTGGGGGGACCAACAAGAGACCCAGTACTTC. It encodes CASSWGDQQETQYF.

This clone has more than one count but fewer than ten. This may stem from a read error, because a much larger clone lies one nucleotide away. The V gene is TRBV7-9, the J gene TRBJ1-1; D may be TRBD1 (6 bases). This CDR3 spans 14 amino acids. Germline values: CDR1 SEHNR, CDR2 FQNEAQ (reference sequence). Trimming pared 1 base from V and 0 bases from J, leaving 6 bases between. The CDR3 reads CASSLGTVNTEAFF. The DNA of the CDR3 is TGTGCCAGCAGCTTAGGGACAGTGAACACTGAAGCTTTCTTT.

The chain recombines TRBV25-1 with TRBJ1-2; no reliable D call. Germline V gives CDR1 MGHDK, CDR2 SYGVNS. V gave up 4 bases and J gave up 4 bases, with 13 bases separating them. The CDR3 covers 14 residues. The CDR3 DNA reads TGTGCCAGCAGTGCGAACATTCGAAGCTATGGCTACACCTTC. Translation gives CASSANIRSYGYTF.

The rearrangement joins TRBV19 to TRBJ2-3; D remains ambiguous. CDR3 length: 11 amino acids. Germline-derived CDR1 and CDR2 are LNHDA and SQIVND (reference sequence). Trimming pared 3 bases from V and 6 bases from J, leaving 4 bases between. The CDR3 protein is CASSIRDTQYF. CDR3 coding DNA: TGTGCCAGTAGTATCCGGGATACGCAGTATTTT.

The chain employs TRBV28 and TRBJ1-4, with D possibly matching TRBD1 (5 bases). The CDR3 is 15 amino acids. CDR1 is MDHEN, CDR2 SYDVKM, per germline. V shed 6 bases and J shed 6 bases, with 17 bases lying between them. The CDR3, as DNA: TGTGCCAGCAGCCTCCTGACGGGGGACCATGAAAAACTGTTTTTT. Translation: CASSLLTGDHEKLFF.

The V call is TRBV2, the J call TRBJ2-5; TRBD2 matches 7 bases. Germline assignment: CDR1 SNHLY and CDR2 FYNNEI. With V trimmed by 1 base and J by 1 base, 3 bases remained unmatched. The CDR3 covers 15 residues. CDR3 residues: CASSEGRGSQETQYF. The CDR3 DNA reads TGTGCCAGCAGTGAAGGGCGGGGGTCCCAAGAGACCCAGTACTTC. The full variable domain, in which reference TRBV2 and TRBJ2-5 provide the parts outside the CDR3, is EPEVTQTPSHQVTQMGQEVILRCVPISNHLYFYWYRQILGQKVEFLVSFYNNEISEKSEIFDDQFSVERPDGSNFTLKIRSTKLEDSAMYFCASSEGRGSQETQYFGPGTRLLVL.

V and J are TRBV30 and TRBJ2-3; 7 bases are a match to TRBD2. The CDR3 extends over 17 amino acids. After removal of 5 bases from V and 0 bases from J, the junction contained 14 bases not matched to a gene. The germline V gene has CDR1 GTSNPN and CDR2 SVGIG (reference sequence). As DNA, the CDR3 is TGTGCCTGGCCCCGACTCCCCCTAGCGGCGAGCACAGATACGCAGTATTTT. Translated, it gives CAWPRLPLAASTDTQYF.

The chain joins TRBV19 to TRBJ2-1; no definite D call. Per the germline V gene, CDR1 is LNHDA and CDR2 is SQIVND (reference sequence). The CDR3 covers 15 residues. V dropped 3 bases and J dropped 1 base, with 10 bases sitting between them. The CDR3 nucleotides are TGTGCCAGTAGTATGGCGAGGTCGTCCTACAATGAGCAGTTCTTC. This sequence encodes CASSMARSSYNEQFF.

The chain carries TRBV15 and TRBJ2-7, with 11 positions matching TRBD2. The germline CDR1 and CDR2 sequences are LNHNV and YYDKDF (reference sequence). The CDR3 loop spans 17 amino acids. V trimming: 0 bases; J trimming: 5 bases; junction bases outside the gene matches: 9. CDR3 loop: CATSRDLITSGSNEQYF. Here the CDR3 DNA reads TGTGCCACCAGCAGAGATCTTATAACTAGCGGGAGCAACGAGCAGTACTTC.

The table lists this clone with a count of one. The sample has other DNA sequences that encode this CDR3 too. This rearrangement joins TRBV29-1 to TRBJ2-5; D gene ambiguous. Germline-derived CDR1 and CDR2 are SQVTM and ANQGSEA. Trimming stripped 2 bases from V and 1 base from J, with 5 bases between. This CDR3 comprises 12 residues. Written as DNA, the CDR3 is TGCAGCGTTGAAAGAGGCCAAGAGACCCAGTACTTC. The encoded protein is CSVERGQETQYF.

A word on this clone: Other DNA sequences within the sample encode an identical CDR3. V is TRBV7-2 and J is TRBJ2-3, with 10 bases aligning to TRBD2. The junction had 2 bases not matched to a gene; V was cut back by 2 bases and J by 6 bases. The germline CDR1 and CDR2 sequences are SGHTA and FQGNSA. The CDR3 runs to 14 residues. CDR3 coding DNA: TGTGCCAGCAGCTTACTAGCGGGGGCTGATACGCAGTATTTT. Its translation is CASSLLAGADTQYF.

The chain employs TRBV4-3 and TRBJ2-5; D might be TRBD2 (6 bases). The end of the DNA is better explained by TRBJ2-7, so the J call may be wrong. Germline assignment: CDR1 LGHNA and CDR2 YSLEER. This CDR3 has 15 residues. The CDR3 is CASSQESREAYEQYF. DNA for the CDR3: TGCGCCAGCAGCCAAGAATCGCGGGAAGCCTACGAGCAGTACTTC.

The chain is built from TRBV7-2 and TRBJ2-5, with 9 bases aligning to TRBD1. The germline CDR1 and CDR2 sequences are SGHTA and FQGNSA. This CDR3 comprises 15 residues. Trimming removed 5 bases from V and 5 bases from J; junction bases left unmatched: 9. CDR3 protein: CASSPTGGPAETQYF. The CDR3 DNA sequence: TGTGCCAGCAGCCCGACAGGGGGACCCGCGGAGACCCAGTACTTC.

The count of this clone is one. The rearrangement uses TRBV21-1 and TRBJ2-3; the listed D gene, TRBD2, was not tested against the DNA. TRBV21-1 is a pseudogene. CDR3 length equals 20 residues. DNA for the CDR3: TGTGCCAGCAGCAAACCCGGGACTAGCGGGAGTGAGGAACCAAAAGATACGCAGTATTTT. Translated, it gives CASSKPGTSGSEEPKDTQYF.

The sample holds a few counts of this clone. The chain carries TRBV7-9 and TRBJ1-2; D not resolved. Between the trimmed V and J ends, which lost 1 base and 7 bases, there was a span of 13 bases. The CDR3 extends over 14 amino acids. CDR1 is SEHNR and CDR2 is FQNEAQ in the germline V gene (reference sequence). CDR3 nucleotides: TGTGCCAGCAGCTTAGGTTGGTCGGGTAGTGGCTACACCTTC. Its translation: CASSLGWSGSGYTF.

This rearrangement joins TRBV7-8 to TRBJ1-2; unclear D gene. This CDR3 has 15 residues. The germline V and J ends were trimmed by 1 base and 5 bases, with 14 bases remaining between them. CDR1 is SGHVS and CDR2 is FQNEAQ in the germline V gene. The DNA of the CDR3 is TGTGCCAGCAGCTTAGTGTCGGGATCCGAGTATGGCTACACCTTC. Protein sequence: CASSLVSGSEYGYTF. The variable domain in full, with the rest retrieved from reference TRBV7-8 and TRBJ1-2, is GAGVSQSPRYKVAKRGQDVALRCDPISGHVSLFWYQQALGQGPEFLTYFQNEAQLDKSGLPSDRFFAERPEGSVSTLKIQRTQQEDSAVYLCASSLVSGSEYGYTFGSGTRLTVV.

The table lists this clone with a few counts. The J gene is TRBJ2-3, the V gene TRBV6-5; perhaps D is TRBD1 or TRBD2 (5 bases each). Germline V gene lookup returns CDR1 MNHEY and CDR2 SVGAGI. This CDR3 has 14 amino acids. Trimming took 7 bases from V and 4 from J, leaving 15 bases between them. The CDR3 DNA reads TGTGCCAGCAAGCGAGGGATGGGGGCAGATACGCAGTATTTT. Amino acids: CASKRGMGADTQYF.

The gene calls are TRBV4-2 and TRBJ2-5; 7 nucleotides line up with TRBD2. The CDR3 is 15 residues long. Germline assignment: CDR1 LGHNA and CDR2 YNFKEQ. Germline trimming cut 1 base from V and 4 bases from J; bases unmatched to any gene: 6. CDR3 DNA: TGTGCCAGCAGCCAAGTACCAGGGAGGGGAGAGACCCAGTACTTC. It translates to CASSQVPGRGETQYF.

J is TRBJ1-6 and V is TRBV7-9, with D uncertain. The V gene lost 1 base and the J gene lost 10 bases, with 8 bases spanning the gap. Germline V lookup: CDR1 SEHNR, CDR2 FQNEAQ (reference sequence). This CDR3 has 13 residues. CDR3 residues: CASSLVGSSPLHF. The CDR3 nucleotides read TGTGCCAGCAGCTTAGTGGGTAGCTCACCCCTCCACTTT.

V and J are TRBV5-1 and TRBJ1-2; TRBD1 matches 9 bases. The CDR3 is 13 residues long. V shed 5 bases, J shed 7 bases, and the junction held 6 bases outside the gene matches. CDR1 and CDR2 (germline): SGHRS, YFSETQ. In DNA, the CDR3 is TGCGCCAGCAGAACTACAGGGGGCGGTGGCTACACCTTC. Protein sequence: CASRTTGGGGYTF.

There are a few counts of this clone. This chain uses TRBV7-7 with TRBJ1-5; D uncertain. This CDR3 has 13 residues. V was trimmed by 4 bases and J by 7 bases, leaving 11 bases between them. Germline V gene data show CDR1 as SSHAT and CDR2 as FNYEAQ (reference sequence). The CDR3 bases are TGTGCCAGCAGCTCACAGCTAGGCCAGCCCCAGCATTTT. Translating it yields CASSSQLGQPQHF.

Only a few counts were recorded for this clone. The chain employs TRBV29-1 and TRBJ2-2; a weak D match, TRBD1 (5 bases). CDR1 and CDR2 from the germline V gene are SQVTM and ANQGSEA. CDR3 size: 14 residues. V gave up 5 bases and J gave up 4 bases, with 14 bases separating them. The CDR3 spells CSVRGNRATGELFF. For the CDR3, the DNA is TGCAGCGTTAGGGGTAATCGGGCCACCGGGGAGCTGTTTTTT.

V and J are TRBV18 and TRBJ2-7, with unresolved D. V dropped 6 bases and J dropped 0 bases, with 6 bases sitting between them. Germline CDR1 reads KGHSH; CDR2 reads LQKENI. The CDR3 has 12 amino acids. This CDR3 reads CASSPSSYEQYF. For the CDR3, the DNA is TGTGCCAGCTCGCCCAGCTCCTACGAGCAGTACTTC.

The chain links TRBV29-1 to TRBJ2-3; tentatively, D is TRBD2 (6 bases). The CDR3 runs to 11 residues. Per the germline V gene, CDR1 is SQVTM and CDR2 is ANQGSEA. The V end was cut by 7 bases, the J end by 3 bases, with 8 bases between. The CDR3 coding sequence is TGCAGCGGTGGGAGGACAGATACGCAGTATTTT. It translates to CSGGRTDTQYF.

This clone was seen once. The CDR3 DNA follows: TGTGCCAGCAGCTTGGACCAGGATTCACCCCTCCACTTT. This sequence encodes CASSLDQDSPLHF. This chain connects TRBV7-2 to TRBJ1-6; D gene uncertain. V gave up 3 bases and J gave up 8 bases, with 8 bases separating them. CDR3 length: 13 amino acids. From germline, CDR1 is SGHTA and CDR2 FQGNSA. The full variable domain, in which reference TRBV7-2 and TRBJ1-6 provide the parts outside the CDR3, is GAGVSQSPSNKVTEKGKDVELRCDPISGHTALYWYRQSLGQGLEFLIYFQGNSAPDKSGLPSDRFSAERTGGSVSTLTIQRTQQEDSAVYLCASSLDQDSPLHFGNGTRLTVT.

The chain employs TRBV10-3 and TRBJ2-7; 9 bases align to TRBD1. Germline V gives CDR1 ENHRY, CDR2 SYGVKD. The CDR3 covers 13 residues. With V trimmed by 8 bases and J by 6 bases, 8 bases remained unmatched. CDR3 region: CAIGVEQGAEQYF. Here the CDR3 DNA reads TGTGCCATCGGAGTAGAACAGGGGGCCGAGCAGTACTTC.

The chain employs TRBV5-6 and TRBJ1-2; TRBD1 might be the D (5 bases). V lost 5 bases, J lost 6 bases, and 20 bases lay in between. Germline CDR1 is SGHDT and CDR2 is YYEEEE. The CDR3 length is 15 residues. CDR3 in DNA: TGTGCCAGCAGATTTGGTTCGGCAGGGAGGCATGGCTACACCTTC. Translating gives CASRFGSAGRHGYTF.

The chain links TRBV7-9 to TRBJ2-7; D not resolved. Germline loops: CDR1 SEHNR, CDR2 FQNEAQ (reference sequence). V was pared by 1 base and J by 6 bases, with 13 bases between. The CDR3 spans 14 residues. CDR3 bases: TGTGCCAGCAGCTTAGTACCACAGACTCGCGAGCAGTACTTC. This translates into CASSLVPQTREQYF.

On this clone itself: At the DNA level, this CDR3 is encoded by other sequences in the same sample as well. V is TRBV29-1 and J is TRBJ2-7; the match to TRBD1 covers 9 bases. Per the germline V gene, CDR1 is SQVTM and CDR2 is ANQGSEA. This CDR3 region has 12 residues. J lost 2 bases, V lost 6 bases, and 2 bases had no gene match. The CDR3 nucleotides read TGCAGCGTGAGACAGGGGGCCTACGAGCAGTACTTC. Its protein is CSVRQGAYEQYF.